This T cell receptor (beta chain) came from a study of regulatory T cells in long-lasting Graves disease (dated by TCRdb to 2020 to 2023). With regard to the full study: In the newly diagnosed Graves' disease group, patients had been taking antithyroid drugs for less than 3 months. A total of 33 samples underwent TCR sequencing, from about 13 patients with persistent Graves' disease and roughly 20 patients with newly diagnosed Graves' disease. The study was conducted in China and was registered as a clinical trial. Patients with persistent Graves' disease were compared with patients with newly diagnosed Graves' disease using TCR sequencing and RNA sequencing of peripheral blood. General findings and caveats noted by the study authors: Patients with persistent disease shared more public clonotypes (about 2,900) than newly diagnosed patients did (approximately 1,000). Persistent disease showed preferential use of TRBV28, TRBJ1-2 and TRBJ2-5, whereas newly diagnosed disease favored TRBV20-1 and TRBJ2-1. Compared with newly diagnosed patients, persistent Graves' disease patients had lower TCR Shannon entropy and fewer highly expanded clones, which suggests clonal expansion. As a limitation, the authors acknowledged that the small sample size may reduce accuracy. Sequencing and analysis were limited to the TCR beta chain. Peripheral blood alone was examined, since thyroid tissue, which constituted the primary lesion, could not be accessed.

The CDR3 starts with the cysteine, ends with the phenylalanine, and has 16 residues. The kept DNA is CDR3 alone, 48 bases in frame from the first base. Based on the germline V gene, the CDR1 and CDR2 sequences are MGHDK and SYGVNS. V and J lose 3 bases and 8 bases, and a span of 22 bases separates them. Per the publication, the time point label means: newly diagnosed GD, antithyroid drugs for less than 3 months. RNA was extracted from PBMCs in TRIzol for both TCR sequencing and RNA sequencing. Graves' disease was diagnosed according to American Thyroid Association guidelines. Recruitment of patients was carried out at an endocrinology department in Xi'an, China. Each patient gave approximately 8.8 milliliters of peripheral blood, collected in an EDTA anticoagulant tube. Ficoll Paque Plus density gradient separation was used to isolate PBMCs, and no further T cell sorting was done. An Agilent 2100 Bioanalyzer and agarose gel were used to assess RNA quality, and a NanoDrop 2000 was used to measure RNA concentration.

The library was produced with multiplex PCR. Data came from an Illumina HiSeq 4000. TCR beta libraries were built with iRepertoire HTBI primers and Arm-PCR amplification of CDR3 regions. Gel purification was performed on PCR products prior to sequencing. In the paper's pipeline: Across samples, about 64 TRBV and roughly 15 TRBJ segments were identified and used for gene usage analysis of CDR3 amino acid clonotypes. Filtered high-quality paired reads were merged into contigs using COPE and FqMerger. Contigs were aligned with BLAST to IMGT TRBV, TRBD and TRBJ reference genes, and CDR3 was defined per IMGT. Any clonotype with a frequency above 0.1% was classified as a highly expanded clone. Repertoire diversity was measured by Shannon entropy, and V-J evenness by the Gini coefficient. Clonotypes shared by more than one individual were considered public. TCRdb reanalyzed the raw reads on its own, using fastp at Q25 for trimming and MiXCR for clone calling, and kept in-frame beta chains. Merged by CDR3 protein, the rows form single entries marked with the most common genes and DNA. It is TCRdb's table, rather than the study itself, that gives the V and J calls and clone size. In all, the sample holds about 430,000 distinct CDR3 sequences, and approximately 16% of those were seen once. Jointly, the top ten make up about 8.3% of the sample.

Worth noting for this clonotype: What antigen it recognizes has not been identified. It has no much larger one-base neighbor in the sample; base qualities were not kept.

The same specimen was also included in a second study, on T cells in Graves' hyperthyroidism and ophthalmopathy. As that second study puts it: Stable Graves' hyperthyroidism was defined as no progression to ophthalmopathy during 18 months of follow-up. The hyperthyroidism patients were between 18 and 65 years old and newly diagnosed, with a disease duration of less than 2 months. Exclusion was applied to patients with uncontrolled infections, other autoimmune diseases, pregnancy or lactation. Diagnoses were based on clinical symptoms, serum thyroxine and TRAb, thyroid ultrasound and orbital computed tomography. For the first round of RT-PCR on the TCR CDR3, the HTBI primer set was used together with the Qiagen OneStep RT-PCR kit. Blood samples also contained most of the expanded thyroid clonotypes (frequency above 0.001), which suggests that blood repertoires may reflect thyroid immune responses. Ophthalmopathy was separated from stable hyperthyroidism by a 13 V-J signature model, with over 85% sensitivity and roughly 81% specificity obtained in cross-validation and 80%/75% obtained in testing. In validation, the model predicted progression to ophthalmopathy a median of roughly 6.2 months before onset, with about 64% sensitivity and 72.22% specificity. To identify distinguishing TCR V-J signatures, a discovery cohort of about 100 patients was used, comprising some 43 with Graves' ophthalmopathy and roughly 60 with stable Graves' hyperthyroidism. Prospective prediction of ophthalmopathy was tested in an independent validation cohort consisting of fewer than 20 hyperthyroidism patients and more than 15 patients who later progressed to ophthalmopathy. For training and testing, the 80 to 100 patients in the discovery cohort were randomly divided in a 7:3 ratio. In addition, the study compared T-cell repertoires in thyroid tissue and in blood from roughly 6 Graves' hyperthyroidism patients. After sampling, hyperthyroidism patients received methimazole starting at 30 mg daily, and ophthalmopathy patients received high-dose intravenous methylprednisolone. The libraries were constructed in a second round of multiplex PCR and then size-selected and purified. Paired-end sequencing of the libraries was performed with 100 bp reads on an Illumina HiSeq2000. SOAPnuke was used to process the raw data, throwing out any read that contained adapters or uncalled bases, had a mean Phred below 15, or lacked an exact constant-primer or identifier match. COPE v1.2.5 was used to merge the high-quality paired reads, and each unique nucleotide sequence was defined as a clonotype. MiTCR v1.1 was used to align the clonotypes against IMGT TRBV, TRBD and TRBJ reference segments. The analysis was restricted to V-J combinations with a frequency above 0.0001, which together covered roughly 99% of the repertoires. A TCS score was defined as the ratio between F50 (clonal expansion) and ExV (chaos), using BLOSUM62-based TCRdist between CDR3 peptides within each V-J. Welch's t-statistics and random forest reduced roughly 540 V-J features to 10 to 15, which were used in a naive Bayes classifier (R e1071). No statistical method was used to set the sample size in advance, and investigators knew the group allocation. According to the paper, TCR Vbeta CDR3 sequencing was carried out on approximately 140 peripheral blood samples, which came from around 43 ophthalmopathy, some 73 hyperthyroidism and approximately 17 progressor patients.

The sequence was collected from a woman in her 40s with Graves disease. Donor details come from another sample of the same person, matched by shared clones. The source material was peripheral blood mononuclear cells (PBMCs), sampled at new diagnosis, from a patient treated with antithyroid drugs. In this chain, TRBV25-1 is recombined with TRBJ1-2; too little of a D gene remains to name it. The CDR3: CASSDNPPEKRSGYTF. The DNA sequence is given as TGTGCCAGCAGTGACAACCCCCCAGAAAAGCGGTCGGGCTACACCTTC.